This T cell receptor (beta chain) was recovered during a study of cytomegalovirus exposure and HLA in healthy donors. Germline values: CDR1 MGHRA, CDR2 YSYEKL. The CDR3 is made up of 13 amino acids. V was shortened by 1 base and J by 3 bases, with 7 bases between the two germline ends. PCR primers comprised 60 Vbeta and 13 Jbeta primers. The assay was immunoSEQ multiplex PCR, and TCRdb's table has in-frame clones only and misses some. The sample yields about 120,000 clones, 8.5% to 9% seen once. This clone counts as medium-sized. This clonotype was sampled from a woman in her thirties or forties in good health and CMV-seropositive. Material for sequencing was PBMCs. The chain uses TRBV4-1 and TRBJ2-7; D is uncertain. CDR3 sequence: CASSQVGNYEQYF. The CDR3 bases are TGCGCCAGCAGCCAAGTTGGCAACTACGAGCAGTACTTC.